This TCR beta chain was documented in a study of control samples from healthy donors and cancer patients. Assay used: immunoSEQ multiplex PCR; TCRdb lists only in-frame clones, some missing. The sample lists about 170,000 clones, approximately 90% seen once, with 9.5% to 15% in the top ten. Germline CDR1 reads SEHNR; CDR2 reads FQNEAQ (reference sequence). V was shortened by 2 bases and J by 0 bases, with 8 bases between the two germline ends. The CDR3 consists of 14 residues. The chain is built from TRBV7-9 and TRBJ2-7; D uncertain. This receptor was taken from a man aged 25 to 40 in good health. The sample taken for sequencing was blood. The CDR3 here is CASSLRDLSYEQYF. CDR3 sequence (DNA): TGTGCCAGCAGCTTAAGAGACCTCTCCTACGAGCAGTACTTC.